Listed here are 30 T cell receptor beta chains from one sample, sequenced in a study of cytomegalovirus exposure and HLA in healthy donors. The PCR ran on 60 Vbeta and 13 Jbeta primers. Using immunoSEQ multiplex PCR, the repertoire was profiled, and TCRdb retains in-frame clones only, with some absent. Altogether tens of thousands of clones are present, 75% to 85% being singletons, with the ten largest covering 3%. The specimen sequenced was PBMCs. The receptor set was obtained from a man aged 50 to 59 in good health and CMV-seropositive.

This sequence joins TRBV9 and TRBJ2-1, with a possible D match to TRBD2 (6 bases). Trimming removed 3 bases at V and 7 bases at J, with 11 bases between. The CDR3 spans 13 residues. Germline loops: CDR1 SGDLS, CDR2 YYNGEE. This CDR3 is CASSDAGWNEQFF. CDR3 bases: TGTGCCAGCAGCGATGCGGGATGGAATGAGCAGTTCTTC.

This clone showed up just once. This chain joins TRBV11-3 and TRBJ1-6, with D maybe TRBD1 (6 bases). There are 18 residues in the CDR3. Between the trimmed V and J ends, which lost 3 bases and 4 bases, there was a span of 19 bases. Looked up from germline, CDR1 is SGHNT and CDR2 is YENEEA. CDR3 residues: CASSFNQGSSDYNSPLHF. The CDR3 coding sequence is TGTGCCAGCAGCTTTAACCAGGGGTCCTCCGATTATAATTCACCCCTCCACTTT.

This clone occurred a few times. J is TRBJ2-7 and V is TRBV10-3, with 11 positions matching TRBD2. Germline lookup yields CDR1 ENHRY and CDR2 SYGVKD. The CDR3 covers 15 residues. With V trimmed by 7 bases and J by 3 bases, 8 bases remained unmatched. CDR3 in amino acids: CAITPGTSGNYEQYF. The CDR3 region has the DNA TGTGCCATCACCCCTGGGACTAGCGGAAACTACGAGCAGTACTTC.

The rearrangement joins TRBV6-5 to TRBJ2-7, with TRBD1 as a possible D gene (7 bases). Germline lookup yields CDR1 MNHEY and CDR2 SVGAGI. V shed 2 bases and J shed 2 bases, with 10 bases lying between them. The CDR3 has 14 amino acids. CDR3 protein: CASSYGGGPYEQYF. CDR3 DNA: TGTGCCAGCAGTTACGGAGGGGGCCCCTACGAGCAGTACTTC.

V is TRBV21-1 and J is TRBJ2-2; the D segment call TRBD2 is taken from the table without a DNA check. TRBV21-1 is a documented pseudogene. The CDR3 is 14 amino acids. The DNA for the CDR3 is TGTGCCAGCGCCAGCGGGAACATTCCCGGGGAGCTGTTTTTT. Translated: CASASGNIPGELFF.

CDR3 DNA sequence: TGCGCCAGCAGCGTCACTAGCATTAGCACCGGGGAGCTGTTTTTT. Its protein is CASSVTSISTGELFF. V gene TRBV5-1 combines with J gene TRBJ2-2; D might be TRBD2 (6 bases). This CDR3 spans 15 amino acids. Germline loops: CDR1 SGHRS, CDR2 YFSETQ. The V end was cut by 4 bases, the J end by 4 bases, with 14 bases between.

This chain joins TRBV7-9 and TRBJ2-2, with 7 nucleotides matching TRBD1. The CDR3 has 14 amino acids. Germline CDR1 SEHNR, CDR2 FQNEAQ (reference sequence). J gave up 4 bases and V 8 bases, and 7 bases lay outside the gene matches. The CDR3 protein is CASGQAGATGELFF. The CDR3 DNA follows: TGTGCCAGCGGACAGGCAGGGGCCACCGGGGAGCTGTTTTTT.

This chain links TRBV25-1 with TRBJ2-2; 7 bases are a match to TRBD2. Germline CDR1 MGHDK, CDR2 SYGVNS. V shed 1 base, J shed 3 bases, and the junction held 8 bases outside the gene matches. There are 17 residues in the CDR3. Here the CDR3 reads CASSELGLVDYTGELFF. CDR3 DNA sequence: TGTGCCAGCAGTGAATTAGGACTAGTTGACTACACCGGGGAGCTGTTTTTT.

The chain combines TRBV11-1 with TRBJ1-1; tentatively, D is TRBD1 (5 bases). Trimming pared 5 bases from V and 0 bases from J, leaving 10 bases between. The CDR3 spans 14 residues. The germline gives CDR1 SGHAT, CDR2 FQDESV (reference sequence). As DNA, the CDR3 is TGTGCCAGCAGCCCGGGGGGACTGAACACTGAAGCTTTCTTT. Its translation: CASSPGGLNTEAFF.

In this sample, this clone turned up a few times. This rearrangement joins TRBV9 to TRBJ1-1; D is perhaps TRBD1 (5 bases). The CDR3 has 12 amino acids. V gave up 4 bases and J gave up 4 bases, with 8 bases separating them. Germline assignment: CDR1 SGDLS and CDR2 YYNGEE. CDR3 loop: CASSTQGTEAFF. CDR3 sequence (DNA): TGTGCCAGCAGCACTCAGGGCACTGAAGCTTTCTTT.

For the CDR3, the DNA is TGCGCCAGCAGTAGCCCCGGGACAGCTCAATACGAGCAGTACTTC. It is translated as CASSSPGTAQYEQYF. V is TRBV4-1 and J is TRBJ2-7; TRBD1 agrees at 7 bases. Trimming cost V 6 bases and J 4 bases; bases outside gene matches: 12. The germline CDR1 and CDR2 sequences are MGHRA and YSYEKL. The CDR3 is 15 amino acids.

This clone appeared a few times. The chain carries TRBV7-3 and TRBJ2-1; 10 bases match TRBD2. The germline CDR1 and CDR2 sequences are SGHTA and FQGTGA. The CDR3 contains 15 residues. V lost 3 bases to trimming and J lost 5 bases; unmatched junction nucleotides: 4. CDR3 loop: CASSFTSGNHNEQFF. CDR3 in DNA: TGTGCCAGCAGCTTCACTAGCGGGAACCACAATGAGCAGTTCTTC.

This chain links TRBV27 with TRBJ1-2, with D tentatively TRBD1 (5 bases). The V end lost 2 bases, the J end lost 8 bases, and 15 bases lay between the germline ends. This CDR3 spans 14 amino acids. Germline lookup yields CDR1 MNHEY and CDR2 SMNVEV (reference sequence). The CDR3 is CASSLEGPGEGYTF. DNA for the CDR3: TGTGCCAGCAGTTTAGAGGGGCCGGGGGAAGGCTACACCTTC.

V gene TRBV29-1 combines with J gene TRBJ1-5, with 9 bases aligning to TRBD1. Germline values: CDR1 SQVTM, CDR2 ANQGSEA. The length of the CDR3 is 14 residues. J was trimmed by 7 bases and V by 6 bases; bases with no gene match: 10. The CDR3 is CSVRETGGGQPQHF. In DNA, the CDR3 is TGCAGCGTAAGGGAGACAGGGGGAGGACAGCCCCAGCATTTT.

This clone appeared a few times. The J gene is TRBJ2-3, the V gene TRBV6-1; D is perhaps TRBD2 (6 bases). Per germline, CDR1 MNHNS and CDR2 SASEGT. The CDR3 runs to 13 residues. Trimming removed 7 bases from V and 6 bases from J, with 14 bases in between. The CDR3 region is CASMLAPSDTQYF. In DNA form, the CDR3 reads TGTGCCAGCATGCTAGCGCCCTCCGATACGCAGTATTTT.

The chain combines TRBV27 with TRBJ1-4, with D uncertain. This CDR3 contains 17 residues. The V and J ends lost 2 bases and 0 bases respectively, with 13 bases between them. Germline-derived CDR1 and CDR2 are MNHEY and SMNVEV (reference sequence). The CDR3: CASSLTRSGATNEKLFF. CDR3 nucleotides: TGTGCCAGCAGTTTAACACGGTCGGGAGCAACTAATGAAAAACTGTTTTTT.

The chain uses TRBV7-6 and TRBJ2-3, with 10 bases lining up with TRBD2. V gave up 5 bases and J gave up 4 bases; unmatched junction bases: 6. This CDR3 has 15 residues. Germline V CDR1 and CDR2: SGHVS, FNYEAQ. In nucleotides, the CDR3 is TGTGCCAGCAGCGTAATAGCGGGAGGCGCAGATACGCAGTATTTT. As protein: CASSVIAGGADTQYF.

The table lists this clone with a count of one. This sequence joins TRBV5-6 and TRBJ1-5; a possible D gene is TRBD1 (5 bases). Deletions cut 4 bases from V and 3 bases from J, with 11 bases between. Germline loops: CDR1 SGHDT, CDR2 YYEEEE. CDR3 length: 14 residues. CDR3 protein: CASSRHRFNQPQHF. The CDR3 DNA is TGTGCCAGCAGCCGCCACAGGTTCAATCAGCCCCAGCATTTT.

The chain links TRBV7-9 to TRBJ2-3, with D tentatively TRBD1 (5 bases). Trimming removed 1 base from V and 1 base from J, with 6 bases in between. Germline V gives CDR1 SEHNR, CDR2 FQNEAQ (reference sequence). This CDR3 comprises 14 residues. The CDR3 region is CASSLGRGTDTQYF. CDR3 in DNA: TGTGCCAGCAGCTTAGGCAGGGGCACAGATACGCAGTATTTT.

The chain joins TRBV9 to TRBJ2-3; maybe TRBD2 (5 bases). V lost 0 bases, J lost 4 bases, and 6 bases lay in between. There are 13 residues in the CDR3. CDR1 and CDR2 (germline): SGDLS, YYNGEE. The CDR3 DNA reads as TGTGCCAGCAGCGTAGTGGGAGCAGATACGCAGTATTTT. Its translation is CASSVVGADTQYF.

This sequence joins TRBV27 and TRBJ1-4, with 7 bases lining up with TRBD1. The CDR3 totals 16 residues. The germline gives CDR1 MNHEY, CDR2 SMNVEV (reference sequence). Trimming removed 5 bases from V and 3 bases from J; junction bases left unmatched: 9. CDR3 in amino acids: CASSGGRGLSNEKLFF. The CDR3 DNA sequence: TGTGCCAGCAGTGGCGGGAGGGGGCTATCTAATGAAAAACTGTTTTTT.

The V gene is TRBV14, the J gene TRBJ1-1; a weak D match, TRBD1 (6 bases). V gave up 4 bases and J gave up 0 bases, with 12 bases separating them. The CDR3 sequence is 15 residues long. Germline V CDR1 and CDR2: SGHDN, FVKESK. CDR3 nucleotide sequence: TGTGCCAGCAGCCTAACAGGGCCCTTGAACACTGAAGCTTTCTTT. It specifies CASSLTGPLNTEAFF.

J is TRBJ1-1 and V is TRBV5-1; D perhaps matches TRBD1 (5 bases). The CDR3 loop spans 13 amino acids. V was pared by 6 bases and J by 2 bases, with 11 bases between. CDR1 SGHRS and CDR2 YFSETQ come from the germline V gene. CDR3 DNA: TGCGCCAGCAAGATCAGGGAAAACACTGAAGCTTTCTTT. It encodes CASKIRENTEAFF. Combining the CDR3 with reference TRBV5-1 and TRBJ1-1 gives the whole variable domain KAGVTQTPRYLIKTRGQQVTLSCSPISGHRSVSWYQQTPGQGLQFLFEYFSETQRNKGNFPGRFSGRQFSNSRSEMNVSTLELGDSALYLCASKIRENTEAFFGQGTRLTVV.

The chain recombines TRBV10-1 with TRBJ2-2; 9 nucleotides match TRBD1. The CDR3 is 14 residues long. Germline CDR1 reads WNHNN; CDR2 reads SYGVQD (reference sequence). Trimming cost V 6 bases and J 1 base; bases outside gene matches: 0. The CDR3 spells CASRGQGNTGELFF. The CDR3 nucleotides are TGCGCCAGCAGGGGACAGGGGAACACCGGGGAGCTGTTTTTT.

This clone was found once. The gene calls are TRBV7-9 and TRBJ1-1, with 9 bases aligning to TRBD1. This CDR3 has 17 amino acids. The V gene end was trimmed by 3 bases and the J gene end by 1 base; junction bases not matched to a gene: 9. Germline CDR1 and CDR2: SEHNR and FQNEAQ (reference sequence). The CDR3 region is CASSFGQGWTQNTEAFF. Here the CDR3 DNA reads TGTGCCAGCAGCTTTGGACAGGGGTGGACGCAGAACACTGAAGCTTTCTTT.

The chain carries TRBV9 and TRBJ2-3, with TRBD2 matching 12 bases. CDR3 size: 15 residues. Germline trimming cut 0 bases from V and 8 bases from J; bases unmatched to any gene: 4. Germline V gives CDR1 SGDLS, CDR2 YYNGEE. CDR3 sequence (DNA): TGTGCCAGCAGCGTAGGACTAGCGGGAGAAGGTACGCAGTATTTT. Amino acid sequence: CASSVGLAGEGTQYF.

This clone appeared a few times. The rearrangement uses TRBV30 and TRBJ2-3; no clear D. The CDR3 has 12 amino acids. V lost 0 bases to trimming and J lost 4 bases, with 5 bases between them. Per germline, CDR1 GTSNPN and CDR2 SVGIG (reference sequence). The CDR3 DNA reads TGTGCCTGGAGTGTACTATCAGATACGCAGTATTTT. It yields the protein CAWSVLSDTQYF.

The rearrangement links TRBV7-8 to TRBJ2-5; TRBD2 aligns across 8 bases. This CDR3 has 14 residues. CDR1 SGHVS and CDR2 FQNEAQ come from the germline V gene. V lost 4 bases, J lost 1 base, and 2 bases stayed unmatched. The CDR3 region is CASSSLAAQETQYF. CDR3 nucleotides: TGTGCCAGCAGCTCACTAGCGGCCCAAGAGACCCAGTACTTC.

The V call is TRBV5-6, the J call TRBJ2-5; 7 nucleotides align to TRBD2. Germline trimming cut 4 bases from V and 14 bases from J; bases unmatched to any gene: 8. Germline values: CDR1 SGHDT, CDR2 YYEEEE. CDR3 size: 11 residues. The CDR3 here is CASSQRGVHYF. The DNA for the CDR3 is TGTGCCAGCAGCCAGCGGGGAGTTCACTACTTC.

The CDR3 loop reads CASSLGAAGVVAYEQYF. The CDR3 coding sequence is TGTGCCAGCAGCTTAGGTGCAGCGGGAGTTGTCGCCTACGAGCAGTACTTC. The genes are TRBV11-2 and TRBJ2-5; TRBD2 matches 8 bases. The J call may be faulty, since TRBJ2-7 better matches the DNA end. Germline V CDR1 and CDR2: SGHAT, FQNNGV. This CDR3 has 17 amino acids.